These T cell receptor beta chains were read from a single sample in a study of blood T cell repertoires in COVID-19. Sequenced by immunoSEQ multiplex PCR; TCRdb stores in-frame clones only, minus some. The sample holds 150,000 to 190,000 clones; roughly 71% are singletons and the top ten take 3.7%. The sequencing sample was made of peripheral blood. The receptors here all came from an elderly woman with acute or convalescent COVID-19. CDR3s include the opening cysteine and the closing phenylalanine or tryptophan. The D gene is left open where the match is weak. Rows may omit the clone size; those that give it use once, few, many or a size class.

15	-	TRBJ2-7	TRBV5-1	-	TGCGCCAGCAGCTTATCAGGGGCCAGCTCCTACGAGCAGTACTTC	CASSLSGASSYEQYF
13	-	TRBJ1-5	TRBV19	-	TGTGCCAGTAGTTTGGAGCAGAATCAGCCCCAGCATTTT	CASSLEQNQPQHF
16	-	TRBJ1-5	TRBV18	-	TGTGCCAGCTCACCGGTCGCGGGAAGGACGGATCAGCCCCAGCATTTT	CASSPVAGRTDQPQHF
12	-	TRBJ2-1	TRBV5-6	TRBD2	TGTGCCAGCAGCCGACTAGCGGAATGGCAGTTCTTC	CASSRLAEWQFF
14	once	TRBJ2-1	TRBV7-3	-	TGTGCCAGCAGCTCCAGGGAGGTGAACAATGAGCAGTTCTTC	CASSSREVNNEQFF
15	-	TRBJ2-3	TRBV5-5	-	TGTGCCAGCAGCTTGGTCACAGCCACCCTCGATACGCAGTATTTT	CASSLVTATLDTQYF
13	-	TRBJ1-2	TRBV7-8	-	TGTGCCAGCAGTCCCGTGGAGGGGTATGGCTACACCTTC	CASSPVEGYGYTF
11	-	TRBJ2-7	TRBV6-1	-	TGTGCCAGCAGCCCGTTCTTCGAGCAGTACTTC	CASSPFFEQYF
13	-	TRBJ1-2	TRBV12-3/TRBV12-4	-	TGTGCCAGCAGTTTACCGGGTGGCTATGGCTACACCTTC	CASSLPGGYGYTF
19	few	TRBJ1-6	TRBV5-8	-	TGTGCCAGCAGCGAAGGACAGCGACCCGTCAGCTCCTATAATTCACCCCTCCACTTT	CASSEGQRPVSSYNSPLHF
15	-	TRBJ1-1	TRBV5-1	TRBD1	TGCGCCAGCAGCTTACAGGGGATGGTGAACACTGAAGCTTTCTTT	CASSLQGMVNTEAFF
13	-	TRBJ1-6	TRBV12-3/TRBV12-4	TRBD1	TGTGCCAGCAGAGGGACAGGCGATTCACCCCTCCACTTT	CASRGTGDSPLHF
14	-	TRBJ1-6	TRBV28	TRBD1	TGTGCCAGCAAATCGGACAGGGTGAATTCACCCCTCCACTTT	CASKSDRVNSPLHF
11	-	TRBJ1-2	TRBV19	-	TGTGCCAGTAGCAAACACGATGGCTACACCTTC	CASSKHDGYTF
16	-	TRBJ2-1	TRBV7-3	-	TGTGCCAGCAGTACCCCCGGGGTAGCGAATCTCAATGAGCAGTTCTTC	CASSTPGVANLNEQFF
15	-	TRBJ1-2	TRBV7-9	TRBD1	TGTGCCAGCAGCCCCGGGACAGGGAAGTATCATGGCTACACCTTC	CASSPGTGKYHGYTF
14	-	TRBJ1-4	TRBV3-1/TRBV3-2	-	TGTGCCAGCAGCCAACGCACGGGTTCCGAAAAACTGTTTTTT	CASSQRTGSEKLFF
14	-	TRBJ2-7	TRBV3-1/TRBV3-2	TRBD2	TGTGCCAGCAGCCGGGACTATCTTACTACCGAGCAGTACTTC	CASSRDYLTTEQYF
15	once	TRBJ1-1	TRBV7-8	TRBD1	TGTGCCAGCAGCTTAGTGCCAGGGGGGAACACTGAAGCTTTCTTT	CASSLVPGGNTEAFF
12	-	TRBJ2-5	TRBV5-6	-	TGTGCCAGCAGCCCGTCCCAAGAGACCCAGTACTTC	CASSPSQETQYF
16	-	TRBJ1-3	TRBV6-1	TRBD1	TGTGCCAGCAGTGAAGTGACAGGGGCTACTGGAAACACCATATATTTT	CASSEVTGATGNTIYF
13	-	TRBJ2-7	TRBV7-3	-	TGTGCCAGCAGCTTAATGGCCTCCTACGAGCAGTACTTC	CASSLMASYEQYF
16	-	TRBJ2-3	TRBV7-6	-	TGTGCCAGCAGCTCCCGAGGAGGTAAAAGGACAGATACGCAGTATTTT	CASSSRGGKRTDTQYF
13	-	TRBJ1-5	TRBV3-1/TRBV3-2	-	TGTGCCAGCAGCCAACAAGGGGATCAGCCCCAGCATTTT	CASSQQGDQPQHF
21	few	TRBJ1-4	TRBV18	-	TGTGCCAGCTCACCGGTTCAGAGGCGAGGCGCCGGGAGGGCAACTAATGAAAAACTGTTTTTT	CASSPVQRRGAGRATNEKLFF
13	-	TRBJ1-1	TRBV7-2	TRBD1	TGTGCCAGCAGCTTAGGGGGACAGAGGGTTGCTTTCTTT	CASSLGGQRVAFF
16	few	TRBJ1-2	TRBV5-1	TRBD1	TGCGCCAGCAGCTTGGCCAGGGACAGCCATAACTATGGCTACACCTTC	CASSLARDSHNYGYTF
17	-	TRBJ1-6	TRBV3-1/TRBV3-2	TRBD1	TGTGCCAGCAGCCCCCGCAGACAGGGCACCTATAATTCACCCCTCCACTTT	CASSPRRQGTYNSPLHF
11	-	TRBJ1-1	TRBV5-1	-	TGCGCCAGCAGTAATGGGCAGCTAGCTTTCTTT	CASSNGQLAFF
17	-	TRBJ2-1	TRBV3-1/TRBV3-2	TRBD2	TGTGCCAGCAGCTCAGCCCGGACTAGCGGGTCCTACAATGAGCAGTTCTTC	CASSSARTSGSYNEQFF
14	few	TRBJ2-2	TRBV7-8	-	TGTGCCAGCAGCGACCAACCGGGTCCCGGGGAGCTGTTTTTT	CASSDQPGPGELFF
13	few	TRBJ1-3	TRBV30	-	TGTGCCTGGAGTTCAACCGCAGGAATAACCATATATTTT	CAWSSTAGITIYF
15	few	TRBJ1-2	TRBV14	TRBD1	TGTGCCAGCAGTCGGCGGGACAGTCGAACCTATGGCTACACCTTC	CASSRRDSRTYGYTF
14	-	TRBJ1-2	TRBV6-2/TRBV6-3	-	TGTGCCAGCAGTGCACAGGGTTTAAGCTATGGCTACACCTTC	CASSAQGLSYGYTF
17	once	TRBJ2-7	TRBV11-2	TRBD2	TGTGCCAGCAGCGGACTAGCGGGAGGGTTAGGCCCCCTCGAGCAGTACTTC	CASSGLAGGLGPLEQYF
16	-	TRBJ1-2	TRBV5-1	-	TGCGCCAGCCGCTCACAACCTGGATCCGAAGGGAGTGGCTACACCTTC	CASRSQPGSEGSGYTF
13	-	TRBJ2-3	TRBV24-1	-	TGTGCCACCAGTGATCAGAACACAGATACGCAGTATTTT	CATSDQNTDTQYF
13	few	TRBJ2-2	TRBV7-9	-	TGTGCCAGCAGCTTAGGGCATACCGGGGAGCTGTTTTTT	CASSLGHTGELFF
15	-	TRBJ1-3	TRBV6-1	-	TGTGCCAGCAGTGATTTTCAGGGCTCTGGAAACACCATATATTTT	CASSDFQGSGNTIYF
15	-	TRBJ2-1	TRBV5-4	-	TGTGCCAGCAGCAGTGAGGTGGATTCCTACAATGAGCAGTTCTTC	CASSSEVDSYNEQFF
16	-	TRBJ2-3	TRBV6-1	TRBD2	TGTGCCAGCAGTCAAGGGACTAGCGGGGGGGAAGATACGCAGTATTTT	CASSQGTSGGEDTQYF
15	once	TRBJ1-2	TRBV3-1/TRBV3-2	TRBD1	TGTGCCAGCAGCCAAGATCACACAGGGGGCTATGGCTACACCTTC	CASSQDHTGGYGYTF
15	-	TRBJ2-3	TRBV7-2	TRBD2	TGTGCCAGCAGCGTTTCCGGGGGGGCCTCTGATACGCAGTATTTT	CASSVSGGASDTQYF
15	-	TRBJ1-4	TRBV9	-	TGTGCCAGCAGCCTAGACGGGGGGCGAGGTGAAAAACTGTTTTTT	CASSLDGGRGEKLFF
12	-	TRBJ2-7	TRBV6-1	-	TGTGCCAGCAGTGAGCAGAACTACGAGCAGTACTTC	CASSEQNYEQYF
12	-	TRBJ1-4	TRBV29-1	-	TGCAGCATCCTCCGGGATAATGAAAAACTGTTTTTT	CSILRDNEKLFF
13	-	TRBJ1-2	TRBV7-3	-	TGTGCCAGCAGCCAAACTACAGGGAATGGCTACACCTTC	CASSQTTGNGYTF